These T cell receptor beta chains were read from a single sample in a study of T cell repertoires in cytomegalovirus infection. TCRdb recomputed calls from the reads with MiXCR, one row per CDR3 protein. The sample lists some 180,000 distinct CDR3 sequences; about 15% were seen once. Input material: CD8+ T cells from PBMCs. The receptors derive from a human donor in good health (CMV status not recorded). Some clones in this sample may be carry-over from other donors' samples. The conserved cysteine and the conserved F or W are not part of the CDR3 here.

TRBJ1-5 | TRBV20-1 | SAPGLVGQPQH
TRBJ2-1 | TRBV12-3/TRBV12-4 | ASSFTGSEQF
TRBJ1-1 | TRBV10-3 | AISDVGQNTEAF
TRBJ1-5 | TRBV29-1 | SVVMGYSNQPQH
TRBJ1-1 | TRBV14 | ASSQVRGITEAF
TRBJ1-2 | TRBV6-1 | ASSPAGTVGLKGYT
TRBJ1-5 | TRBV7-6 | ASSLNALSRPQH
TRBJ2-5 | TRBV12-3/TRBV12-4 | ASSLEGGPAGARGETQY
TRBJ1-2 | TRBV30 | AWSWPGGYT
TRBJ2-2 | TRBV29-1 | SVVGSGELF
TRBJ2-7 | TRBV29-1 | SVVDRVEQY
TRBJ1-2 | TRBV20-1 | SARDEWDYGYT
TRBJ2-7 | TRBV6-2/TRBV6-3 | ASTTGLDNPSYEQY
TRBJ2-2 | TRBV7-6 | ASSQGQGPPGELF
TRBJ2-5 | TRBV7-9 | ASSLMDRQETQY
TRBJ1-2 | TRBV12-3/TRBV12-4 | ASFTAANYGYT
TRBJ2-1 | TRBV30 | AWRLSSYNEQF
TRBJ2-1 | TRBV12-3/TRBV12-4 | ASSRTQGANEQF
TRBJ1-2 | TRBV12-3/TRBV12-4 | ASSPTGSEQTNYGYT
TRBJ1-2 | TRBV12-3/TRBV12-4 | ASSSDSYYGYT
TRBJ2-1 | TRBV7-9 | ASSRGTGPLYNEQF
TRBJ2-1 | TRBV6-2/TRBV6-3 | ASSPRQDNEQF
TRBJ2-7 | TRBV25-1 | ASGGQGRPAGYEQY
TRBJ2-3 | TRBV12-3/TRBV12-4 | ASSLAPAVGGRTDTQY
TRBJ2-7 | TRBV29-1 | SVVQDRTALSYEQY
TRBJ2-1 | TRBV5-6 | ASSWGQLNEQF
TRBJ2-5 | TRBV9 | ASSVGVNEETQY
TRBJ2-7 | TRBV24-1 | ATEGPGVPYEQY
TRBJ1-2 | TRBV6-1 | ASSSRDRVMGGYT
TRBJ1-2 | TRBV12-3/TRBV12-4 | ASSSGDGYT
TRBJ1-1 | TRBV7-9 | ASSLGTGDTEAF
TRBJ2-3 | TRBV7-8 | ASSLWENTDTQY
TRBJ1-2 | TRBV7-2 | ASSSLDRGYGYT
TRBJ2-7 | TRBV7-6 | ASSLVAGAGLYEQY
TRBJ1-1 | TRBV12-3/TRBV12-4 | ASSPDRANTEAF
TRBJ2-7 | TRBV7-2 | ASCFPGLYEQY
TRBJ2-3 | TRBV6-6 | ASRPGGGTDTQY
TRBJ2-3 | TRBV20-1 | SAMEPPYVADTQY
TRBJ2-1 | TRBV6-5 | ASSYESSYNEQF